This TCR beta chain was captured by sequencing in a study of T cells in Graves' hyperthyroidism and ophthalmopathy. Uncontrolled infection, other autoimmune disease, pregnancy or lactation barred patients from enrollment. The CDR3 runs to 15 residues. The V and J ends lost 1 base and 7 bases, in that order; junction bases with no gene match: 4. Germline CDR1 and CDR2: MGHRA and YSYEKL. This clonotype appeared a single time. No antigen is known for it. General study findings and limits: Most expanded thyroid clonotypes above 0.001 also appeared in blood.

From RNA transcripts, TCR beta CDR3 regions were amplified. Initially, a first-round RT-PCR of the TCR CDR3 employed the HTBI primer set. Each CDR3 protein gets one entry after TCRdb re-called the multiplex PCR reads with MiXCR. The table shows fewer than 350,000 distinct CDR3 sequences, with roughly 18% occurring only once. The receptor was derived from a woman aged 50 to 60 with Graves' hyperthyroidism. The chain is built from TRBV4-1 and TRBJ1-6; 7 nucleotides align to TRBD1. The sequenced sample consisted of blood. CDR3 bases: TGCGCCAGCAGCCAAGTTCAGGGGGAGAATTCACCCCTCCACTTT. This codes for CASSQVQGENSPLHF.